This TCR beta chain was sequenced in a study of T cells after yellow fever vaccination. Whole-study findings and limits: Reappearing after the booster were most of the clones from primary vaccination (around 96% CD4, approximately 86% CD8).

This clonotype was detected a few times. The antigen is not known. TCRdb fed the 5' RACE reads into MiXCR, producing one record per CDR3 protein. The sample yields 400,000 or so distinct CDR3 sequences, around 6.4% seen once. The V and J ends lost 2 bases and 0 bases, in that order; junction bases with no gene match: 8. The CDR3 runs to 19 residues. From germline, CDR1 is LNHDA and CDR2 SQIVND (reference sequence). This TCR derives from a man under 40 who received the YFV17D yellow fever vaccine. V is TRBV19 and J is TRBJ2-6, with 9 bases lining up with TRBD1. The sample here was PBMCs, taken 5 days after the yellow fever booster vaccination. This CDR3 reads CASSITTGGFFSGANVLTF. As DNA, the CDR3 is TGTGCCAGTAGTATAACGACAGGGGGTTTTTTCTCTGGGGCCAACGTCCTGACTTTC.